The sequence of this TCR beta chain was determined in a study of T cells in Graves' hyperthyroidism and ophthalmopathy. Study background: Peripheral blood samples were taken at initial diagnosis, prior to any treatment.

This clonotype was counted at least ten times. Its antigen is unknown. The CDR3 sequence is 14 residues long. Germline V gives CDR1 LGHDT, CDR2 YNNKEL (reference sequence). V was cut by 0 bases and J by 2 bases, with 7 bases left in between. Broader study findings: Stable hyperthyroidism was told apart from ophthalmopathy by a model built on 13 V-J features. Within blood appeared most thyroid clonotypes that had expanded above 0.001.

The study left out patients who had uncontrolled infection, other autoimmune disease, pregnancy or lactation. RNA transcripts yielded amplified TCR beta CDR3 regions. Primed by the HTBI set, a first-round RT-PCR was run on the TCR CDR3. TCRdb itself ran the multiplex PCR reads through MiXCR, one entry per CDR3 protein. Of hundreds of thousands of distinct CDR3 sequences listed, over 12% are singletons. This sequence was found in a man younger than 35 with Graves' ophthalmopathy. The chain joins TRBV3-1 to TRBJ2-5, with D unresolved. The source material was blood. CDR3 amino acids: CASSQELGQETQYF. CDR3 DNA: TGTGCCAGCAGCCAAGAACTGGGGCAAGAGACCCAGTACTTC.